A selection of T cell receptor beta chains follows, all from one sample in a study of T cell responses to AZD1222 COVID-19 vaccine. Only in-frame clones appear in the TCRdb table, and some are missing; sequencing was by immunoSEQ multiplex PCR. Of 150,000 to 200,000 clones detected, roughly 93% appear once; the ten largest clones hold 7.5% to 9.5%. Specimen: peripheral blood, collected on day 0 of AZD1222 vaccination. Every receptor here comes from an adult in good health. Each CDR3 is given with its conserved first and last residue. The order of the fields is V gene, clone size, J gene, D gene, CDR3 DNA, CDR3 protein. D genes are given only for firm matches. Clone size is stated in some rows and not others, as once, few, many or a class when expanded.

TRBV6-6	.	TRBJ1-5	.	TGTGCCAGCAGTTACCACAGGGACCCAAGGCCCCAGCATTTT	CASSYHRDPRPQHF
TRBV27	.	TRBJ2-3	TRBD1	TGTGCCAGCCAGAAAACGGGACAGGGCTACACAGATACGCAGTATTTT	CASQKTGQGYTDTQYF
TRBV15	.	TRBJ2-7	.	TGTGCCACCAGCAGAGGGCGGAACTACGAGCAGTACTTC	CATSRGRNYEQYF
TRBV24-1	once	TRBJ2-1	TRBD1	TGTGCCACCAGCCTCGCACAGGGGGCCTCCTACAATGAGCAGTTCTTC	CATSLAQGASYNEQFF
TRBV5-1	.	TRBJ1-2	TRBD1	TGCGCCAGCAGAAAGGGGACAGATGGCTACACCTTC	CASRKGTDGYTF
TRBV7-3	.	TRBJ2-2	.	TGTGCCAGCAGCTCCTTCTCCGGGACCGCGAACACCGGGGAGCTGTTTTTT	CASSSFSGTANTGELFF
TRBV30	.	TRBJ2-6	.	TGTGCCTGGGCAGGGGGGGGCTCTGGGGCCAACGTCCTGACTTTC	CAWAGGGSGANVLTF
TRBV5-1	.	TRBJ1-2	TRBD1	TGCGCCAGCAGCTTGGCAGGGGGAATCGGCTACACCTTC	CASSLAGGIGYTF
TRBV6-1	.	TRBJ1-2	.	TGTGCCAGCTCGAGGGTTGGCTACACCTTC	CASSRVGYTF
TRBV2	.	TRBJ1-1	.	TGTGCCAGCAGTGAAAGAACAGGTTCCCGGGGGCTGAGCACTGAAGCTTTCTTT	CASSERTGSRGLSTEAFF
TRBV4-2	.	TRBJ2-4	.	TGTGCCAGCAGCCAAGATCAAGTAGCCAAAAACATTCAGTACTTC	CASSQDQVAKNIQYF
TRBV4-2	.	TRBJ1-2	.	TGTGCCAGCAGCCAATCGGGGGGCGGCTATGGCTACACCTTC	CASSQSGGGYGYTF
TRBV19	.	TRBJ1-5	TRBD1	TGTGCCAGTAGTATTATGGTGGGACAGGGAATCAATCAGCCCCAGCATTTT	CASSIMVGQGINQPQHF
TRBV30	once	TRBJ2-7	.	TGTGCCTGGAGGTCCCAGGGTCTGGTCTACGAGCAGTACTTC	CAWRSQGLVYEQYF
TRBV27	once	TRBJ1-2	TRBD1	TGTGCCAGCAGGAGGGGGACAGGGGTCACTATTAACTATGGCTACACCTTC	CASRRGTGVTINYGYTF
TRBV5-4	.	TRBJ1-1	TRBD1	TGTGCCAGCAGCCAGGGACAGGGGCGCACTGAAGCTTTCTTT	CASSQGQGRTEAFF
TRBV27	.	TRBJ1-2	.	TGTGCCAGCAGTTTATCCCCCCTAGGGGGGGTTTCTAACTATGGCTACACCTTC	CASSLSPLGGVSNYGYTF
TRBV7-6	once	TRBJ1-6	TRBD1	TGTGCCAGCAGCTTTGGGACAGGGCGACCACCCCTCCACTTT	CASSFGTGRPPLHF
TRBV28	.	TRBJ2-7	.	TGTGCCAGCAGCCCAGGGGCGGGAGTGGTGGACGAGCAGTACTTC	CASSPGAGVVDEQYF
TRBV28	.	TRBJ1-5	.	TGTGCCAGCAGGACGCCCGGGGGGGACCAGCCCCAGCATTTT	CASRTPGGDQPQHF
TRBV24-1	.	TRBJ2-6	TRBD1	TGTGCCACCAGTGACCCCGGGACAGGGAACGGGGCCAACGTCCTGACTTTC	CATSDPGTGNGANVLTF
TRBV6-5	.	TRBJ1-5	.	TGTGCCAGCAGTTTAGCGAATAGCAATCAGCCCCAGCATTTT	CASSLANSNQPQHF
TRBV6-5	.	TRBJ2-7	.	TGTGCCAGCAGCCCAACTGGCGGGCGGTACGAGCAGTACTTC	CASSPTGGRYEQYF
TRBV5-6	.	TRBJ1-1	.	TGTGCCAGCAGCTTGTATGGCGGGTTGACTGAAGCTTTCTTT	CASSLYGGLTEAFF
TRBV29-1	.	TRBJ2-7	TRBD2	TGCAGCGTTGGCCCGACTAGCGGGAGGGCCGAGCAGTACTTC	CSVGPTSGRAEQYF
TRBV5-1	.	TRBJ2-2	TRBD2	TGCGCCAGCAGCTTGCGGCTAGCGGAAGGCGGCACCGGGGAGCTGTTTTTT	CASSLRLAEGGTGELFF
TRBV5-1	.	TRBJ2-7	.	TGCGCCAGCAGCTTGGCGGAGGTGGGGAGCGAGCAGTACTTC	CASSLAEVGSEQYF
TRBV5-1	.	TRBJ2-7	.	TGCGCCAGCAGCGGGGCCAACCGCGGGGCCGAGCAGTACTTC	CASSGANRGAEQYF
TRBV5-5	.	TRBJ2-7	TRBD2	TGTGCCAGCTCCTACGTTGTAGCTAGCGGGAGTTACGAGCAGTACTTC	CASSYVVASGSYEQYF
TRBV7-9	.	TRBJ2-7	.	TGTGCCAGCTCTAAGGAGGACAGCCCCTACGAGCAGTACTTC	CASSKEDSPYEQYF
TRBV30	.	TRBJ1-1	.	TGTGCCTGGAGTGGTTTAAGGACGGGGAGTAACACTGAAGCTTTCTTT	CAWSGLRTGSNTEAFF
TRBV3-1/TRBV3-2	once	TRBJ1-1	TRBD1	TGTGCCAGCAGCCAAGCACGACAGGGGCTACGAGCTTTCTTT	CASSQARQGLRAFF
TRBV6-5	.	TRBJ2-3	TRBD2	TGTGCCAGCAGGAGGGAGGGGATGACAGATACGCAGTATTTT	CASRREGMTDTQYF
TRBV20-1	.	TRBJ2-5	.	TGCAGTGCTAGTAAGCGGGCGGCGGTTCTTGCACAAGAGACCCAGTACTTC	CSASKRAAVLAQETQYF
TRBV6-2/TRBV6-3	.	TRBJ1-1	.	TGTGCCAGCAGTTCCGCGGACGGGATCCCTGAAGCTTTCTTT	CASSSADGIPEAFF
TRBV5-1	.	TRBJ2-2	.	TGCGCCAGCAGCTCCTGGGGGGCCCCCCGTAGTGGCGGGGAGCTGTTTTTT	CASSSWGAPRSGGELFF
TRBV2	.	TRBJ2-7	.	TGTGCCAGCAGATCAGAGGGCGAGCAGTACTTC	CASRSEGEQYF
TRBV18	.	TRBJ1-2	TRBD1	TGTGCCAGCTCACCAAAGGCGGGACAGGGCTTCTATGGCTACACCTTC	CASSPKAGQGFYGYTF
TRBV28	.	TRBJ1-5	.	TGTGCCAGCAGTGCATACAGGGTTGGAAGCAATCAGCCCCAGCATTTT	CASSAYRVGSNQPQHF
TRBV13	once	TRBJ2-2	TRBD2	TGTGCCAGCTTGGAAGCGGGAGCAACCGGGGAGCTGTTTTTT	CASLEAGATGELFF
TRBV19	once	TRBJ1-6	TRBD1	TGTGCCAGTAGTATAGCCCCCGGGACAGGGGGTAATTCACCCCTCCACTTT	CASSIAPGTGGNSPLHF
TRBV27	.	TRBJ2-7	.	TGTGCCAGCAGTCTTCTGGGACGGAGCTACGAGCAGTACTTC	CASSLLGRSYEQYF
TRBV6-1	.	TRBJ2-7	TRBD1	TGTGCCAGCAGTGCATACGCCGGGACAGGGGGCCTCTACGAGCAGTACTTC	CASSAYAGTGGLYEQYF
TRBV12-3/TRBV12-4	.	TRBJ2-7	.	TGTGCCAGCAGTTTGGCAGGGTCCTACGAGCAGTACTTC	CASSLAGSYEQYF
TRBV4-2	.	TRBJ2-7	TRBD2	TGTGCCAGCAGCCAAGAGACTAGCGTTTTCGAGCAGTACTTC	CASSQETSVFEQYF
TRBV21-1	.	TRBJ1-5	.	TGTGCCAGCGCTGGGCGGGGGAGCAATCAGCCCCAGCATTTT	CASAGRGSNQPQHF
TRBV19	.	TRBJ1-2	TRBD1	TGTGCCAGTAGTCTATCGGACAGGGCCTATGGCTACACCTTC	CASSLSDRAYGYTF
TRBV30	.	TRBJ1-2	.	TGTGCCTGGATGGGAAAAAATGGCTACACCTTC	CAWMGKNGYTF
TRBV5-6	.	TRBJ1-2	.	TGTGCCAGCAGCTTTTTCGGCAGCACTTACTTTTATGGCTACACCTTC	CASSFFGSTYFYGYTF
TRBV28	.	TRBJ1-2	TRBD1	TGTGCCAGCAGTCCACCGGGACAGGGTCGTGGCTACACCTTC	CASSPPGQGRGYTF
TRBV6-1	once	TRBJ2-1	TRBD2	TGTGCCAGCAGTGAAGCGCTTCTAGCGGGGAATGAGCAGTTCTTC	CASSEALLAGNEQFF
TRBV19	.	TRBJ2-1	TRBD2	TGTGCCAGTAGTATGTTGGCTAGCGGGAGTAGGCTTGAGCAGTTCTTC	CASSMLASGSRLEQFF
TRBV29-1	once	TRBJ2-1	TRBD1	TGCAGCGTTCGACAGGGATACAGCAATGAGCAGTTCTTC	CSVRQGYSNEQFF
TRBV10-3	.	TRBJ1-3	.	TGTGCCATCAGTGAGTCAAGGTCTCCTGGAAACACCATATATTTT	CAISESRSPGNTIYF
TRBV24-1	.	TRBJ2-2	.	TGTGCCACCAGTGTCCATGACCCCGGGGAGCTGTTTTTT	CATSVHDPGELFF